Reported below is one T cell receptor beta chain. Antigen unknown. The data were taken from a study of vaccination and CD4 T cells after COVID-19. Looking at the study overall: In culture, cells were exposed to overlapping spike peptides from SARS-CoV-2, HCoV-NL63, HCoV-OC43 and HCoV-229E. General study results and limits: Researchers report that 304 of 307 vaccine-specific clones in convalescent patients proved spike mono-reactive.

Treatment meaning: roughly ten-day PBMC culture with coronavirus spike peptide pools or control peptides (ViraFEST assay). TCRs were sequenced by ViraFEST after antigen-specific T cells had been expanded with peptide pools. The Oncomine TCR Beta short-read assay was what sequenced the DNA obtained from cultured CD4+ T cells. The authors extracted genomic DNA from cultured CD4+ T cells. TCRdb redid the calling of the PCR reads with MiXCR, one entry per CDR3 protein. The sample lists about 11,000 distinct CDR3 sequences, roughly 25% seen once, with roughly a quarter in the top ten. Germline CDR1 is SEHNR and CDR2 is FQNEAQ (reference sequence). The CDR3 is 14 amino acids. Trimming removed 5 bases from V and 4 bases from J, with 14 bases in between.

The chain combines TRBV7-9 with TRBJ1-1; D perhaps matches TRBD1 (5 bases). The sample in question was CD4+ T cells from blood, cultured in vitro, obtained after SARS-CoV-2 vaccination. This clonotype was obtained from a human donor who had recovered from COVID-19. CDR3 sequence reads: CASSAQDWGTEAFF. The CDR3 nucleotides are TGTGCCAGCAGCGCACAGGACTGGGGCACTGAAGCTTTCTTT.